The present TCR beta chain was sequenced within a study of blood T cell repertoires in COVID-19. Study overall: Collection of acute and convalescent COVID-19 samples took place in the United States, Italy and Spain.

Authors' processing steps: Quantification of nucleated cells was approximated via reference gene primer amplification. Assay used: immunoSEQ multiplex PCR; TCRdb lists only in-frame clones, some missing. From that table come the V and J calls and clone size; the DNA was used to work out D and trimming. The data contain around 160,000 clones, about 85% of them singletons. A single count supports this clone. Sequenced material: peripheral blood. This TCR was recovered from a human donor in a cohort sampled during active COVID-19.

The CDR3, as DNA: TGTGCCAGCAGTTCCCCCCGGACTAGCGGGGGGACCTCCCTCTACGAGCAGTACTTC. It yields the protein CASSSPRTSGGTSLYEQYF. The chain joins TRBV27 to TRBJ2-7; 14 bases fit TRBD2. CDR1 MNHEY and CDR2 SMNVEV come from the germline V gene (reference sequence). J was trimmed by 3 bases and V by 4 bases; bases with no gene match: 14. The CDR3 sequence is 19 residues long.